This entry is about one TCR beta chain. This clone was counted a few times. What antigen it recognizes has not been identified. Nothing much larger sits one base from this clone, and base qualities are not available. This sample was included in a study of cytomegalovirus exposure and HLA in healthy donors (dated by TCRdb to the late 2010s). With respect to the entire study: In an earlier analysis of 587 of the donors, around 290 Gb of sequence data and some 120 million unique TCR beta sequences from 180 million or so T cells were reported. Across approximately 400 genotyped donors of the cohort, an average of approximately 240,000 unique TCR beta nucleotide sequences per donor were sequenced, and 15% to 20% of those sequences were non-productive. A later genetic analysis used genome-wide SNP genotypes for about 55% of the 666 donors, treating that subset as a discovery cohort. The aim of the study was to test whether cataloging public T cell receptors could identify signatures of past pathogen exposure. The study used immunosequencing to profile the T cell repertoires of around 600 subjects and linked those repertoires to cytomegalovirus serostatus. In addition to the first cohort of 666 subjects, a separate validation cohort of 100 to 150 different subjects was used. Donor age, sex, ethnicity and CMV serostatus were compiled alongside the repertoire data. An earlier analysis of several hundred of the donors used high-throughput TCR beta sequencing to judge whether each TCR beta V gene segment behaved as functional or pseudogenic. Among the roughly 390 genotyped donors, about 83% belonged to the genetic ancestry cluster associated with self-reported Caucasian donors. An early release covering about 600 HLA-typed donors comprised about 320 gigabases of sequencing data and around 80 million unique TCR sequences. HLA typing covered class I and class II loci at four-digit resolution. The number of typed donors differed by locus: roughly 629-630 for A, B, C, DRB1 and DQB1; 522 for DQA1; 606 for DPA1; and 450 to 480 for DPB1. In a later analysis, previously published TCR beta repertoires from 550 to 750 donors were re-analyzed and high-resolution HLA genotyping was added so that TCR occurrence patterns could be studied. In the later analysis, no new phenotypic data were used to find candidate immune exposures; instead, reliance was placed on TCR beta sequences and their occurrence across donors. About five DR-DQ haplotypes were treated as single units for association and clustering because of strong linkage in the cohort. Every repertoire in the discovery cohort had been generated on one and the same sequencing platform. High-throughput TCR immunosequencing, statistical association of individual TCRs with disease status, and machine learning were combined to predict cytomegalovirus infection status.

In total, more than 500 healthy bone marrow donors made up the cohort. All cohort members were sampled while nominally healthy, although unrecorded immune exposures were likely present. The donor tested CMV seronegative and was one of the 352 seronegative cohort members. A peripheral blood sample was provided by each donor, and peripheral blood mononuclear cells were used for TCR beta sequencing. Genomic DNA extraction from the blood cell samples was performed with the Qiagen DNeasy Blood Extraction Kit. The paper's findings and limits, for the study overall: A later analysis found that most CMV-associated TCR beta chains appeared HLA-restricted, with HLA associations seemingly driven largely by CMV exposure. Some IMGT-functional V segments, including TRBV6-2 and TRBV6-3, could not be distinguished by the 87-base-pair reads and were therefore excluded. An association between a missense DCLRE1C variant and V-gene and J-gene trimming of TCR beta chains was found in a later genetic analysis and replicated in an independent cohort. In a later analysis, the rate of TCR association differed among HLA loci, with DRB1 alleles having the most associated TCRs and HLA-C alleles having the fewest. Compared with the approximately 670-donor mean, donors in an Asian-associated ancestry cluster had fewer N-insertions in productive TCRs, according to a later genetic analysis. Because counts were too low, about 18 rarely observed V segments, including chromosome 9 orphons, were excluded from the earlier analysis of around 590 of the donors. According to a later analysis, parvovirus B19, influenza, CMV and Epstein-Barr virus appeared linked to several top co-occurrence clusters. A few of the identified cytomegalovirus-associated TCR beta chains were confirmed in vitro to be specific for cytomegalovirus antigens. In a later analysis, HLA-associated TCR beta chains were found to be more clonally expanded and to have lower generation probabilities than equally common non-associated chains. CMV serostatus was the only immune exposure information available for the cohort. In both the original and validation cohorts, the classifier was reported to diagnose cytomegalovirus status with high specificity and sensitivity. A later analysis associated about 18,000 TCR beta sequences with specific HLA alleles at a false discovery rate of 0.05. A further reported finding was that TCR beta sequences accurately predicted the HLA-A and HLA-B alleles for most subjects in the first cohort. Because HLA typing was unavailable for some donors at each locus, only the typed subset was used in association tests. Correlated functional status among segregating V segments might be attributable to linkage disequilibrium, but an unknown experimental factor could not be ruled out. The cohort was sequenced for TCR beta chains only, and without alpha or paired-chain data the features that could be detected were limited. Across donors, most TCR sequences were observed very rarely, whereas some public TCRs were present in many individuals. When HLA alleles, especially DR and DQ, strongly co-occurred, TCR associations were difficult to assign to individual alleles. A cluster of highly shared sequence variants was judged likely to represent a technical artifact of the sequencing pipeline. Sequencing depth was assumed to be roughly uniform across donors in the presence/absence analyses, though that assumption may not hold. The study gave a list of 150 to 200 TCR beta chains associated with cytomegalovirus. The authors suggested that the approach could potentially be generalized to other disease states and immunological phenotypes. Broadly in line with IMGT annotations, most TCR beta V segments showed up in productive rearrangements about 87% or about 30% of the time in an earlier analysis of 450 to 750 of the donors.

The library was produced with the immunoSEQ multiplex PCR assay. For the multiplex PCR, a mixture combining 60 forward primers for TCR Vbeta segments and 13 reverse primers for TCR Jbeta segments was used. The CDR3 region of rearranged TCR beta genes was amplified from genomic DNA with a multiplex PCR assay. The Illumina HiSeq System was used to sequence the amplified TCR beta libraries as 87-base-pair reads. The paper's processing steps were these. A later analysis tallied roughly 80 million unique TCR beta chains across the approximately 670 repertoires, and approximately 12 million of those chains were shared by two or more donors. Raw reads were error-corrected and collapsed into unique sequences by a nearest-neighbor algorithm in which closely related sequences were merged to remove PCR and sequencing errors. Alignment of CDR3 sequences to IMGT reference sequences was used to assign V, D and J gene segments. For a sequence to be retained, at least a six-nucleotide match to both a V gene segment and a J gene segment was required. A rearrangement counted as productive if the CDR3 had no stop codons and remained in frame with V and J, and every other rearrangement counted as non-productive. Following IMGT convention, CDR3 was defined as the stretch from the second conserved V-encoded cysteine up to the conserved J-encoded phenylalanine. Sequences without an unambiguous match to a single V gene segment were excluded from the earlier analysis of about 600 of the donors. In an earlier analysis of around 590 of the donors, a V segment was called functional when productive rearrangements were above 56.7%, and segregating when the standard deviation between donors exceeded 5%. A statistical classification framework was developed to diagnose cytomegalovirus status using the catalog of TCR beta chain sequences. V and J gene assignment, in a later analysis, came from comparing TCR nucleotide sequences with IMGT/GENE-DB human TR gene sequences. In a later analysis, CDR3 sequences and most-parsimonious VDJ recombination scenarios were assigned using the TCRdist pipeline. In a later analysis, every TCR beta chain was defined by the combination of its CDR3 amino acid sequence and its V-gene family, and reads without a unique V-gene family were dropped. A later analysis removed 450 to 600 highly shared, low-generation-probability nucleotide sequences to deal with suspected cross-contamination and a sequencing artifact. In a later analysis, a clonal expansion index for each public chain was calculated from normalized within-repertoire ranks of inferred template counts. Generation probabilities in a later analysis came from a VDJ recombination model fitted to out-of-frame rearrangements, and those results were checked against IGoR. In a later analysis, TCR-TCR, TCR-HLA and TCR-CMV co-occurrence was scored with hypergeometric tests, and a repertoire-size bias correction was applied to TCR pairs. To estimate false discovery rates, a later analysis permuted the HLA or CMV assignments 20 times. In a later analysis, co-occurring TCRs were grouped using DBSCAN, with TCRdist sequence similarity added in when clustering inside HLA-allele-positive subsets. Repertoires with fewer than 30,000 or more than 120,000 public chains were left out of co-occurrence clustering, as were four to six repertoires with anomalous nucleotide sharing. This is the immuneACCESS table as TCRdb keeps it, with only in-frame sequences that have V and J called. A part of the clones is gone; compared with another copy, unresolved V genes explain less than half, and the rest is unexplained. V, J and clone size are taken as reported in that table, and D and trimming were inferred from the DNA itself. The sample table shows 150,000 to 200,000 clones, and about 84% are seen once. The ten largest make up 4.8% of the sample.

The germline ends are 9 bases apart after V is trimmed by 2 bases and J by 3 bases. Including cysteine and phenylalanine, the CDR3 has 14 amino acids. Only the CDR3 DNA stays, 42 bases, in frame from base 1. The germline V gene encodes CDR1 MRHNA and CDR2 SNTAGT. The sequenced sample was PBMCs. The receptor's source is a man between 18 and 35 years old in good health and CMV-seronegative. The sequence is built from TRBV6-4 and TRBJ2-3; tentative D gene TRBD2, with 6 bases matching. The encoded CDR3 is CASSDSAGTDTQYF. The nucleotides read TGTGCCAGCAGTGACAGCGCGGGAACAGATACGCAGTATTTT.